Below, 32 T cell receptor beta chains from the same sample are listed, as sequenced in a study of Ad26.COV2.S vaccination and SARS-CoV-2 variants. Clones were read by immunoSEQ multiplex PCR, and TCRdb kept only the in-frame ones, dropping some. The sample consists of about 350,000 clones, around 88% of them appearing once. The treatment here: over 15 received Ad26.COV2.S at low or high dose, single or two shots; a few received placebo; per-sample allocation not given. Material that was analyzed had been drawn on day 63 after the first vaccine or placebo injection. Specimen: peripheral blood, collected in a trial of Ad26.COV2.S vaccine versus placebo. The receptors come from a person between 18 and 65 years old who received the Ad26.COV2.S COVID-19 vaccine or a placebo.

The chain has TRBV6-2 or TRBV6-3 and TRBJ1-5; TRBD1 matches at 9 bases. The J segment lost 5 bases and the V segment lost 0 bases, leaving 14 bases of the junction unmatched. The germline CDR1 and CDR2 sequences are MNHEY and SVGEGT. The CDR3 spans 19 residues. The CDR3 DNA follows: TGTGCCAGCAGTTACTCAACGGGATCGGACAGGGGTAGGGATCAGCCCCAGCATTTT. This sequence encodes CASSYSTGSDRGRDQPQHF.

The rearrangement joins TRBV24-1 to TRBJ2-5; 12 nucleotides agree with TRBD2. This CDR3 spans 17 amino acids. Per germline, CDR1 KGHDR and CDR2 SFDVKD. J gave up 2 bases and V 4 bases, and 7 bases lay outside the gene matches. In DNA, the CDR3 is TGTGCCACCAGTGACGCTAGCGGGGGGGGGAGACAAGAGACCCAGTACTTC. Its protein is CATSDASGGGRQETQYF.

The chain couples TRBV28 to TRBJ2-7; D is undetermined. The V gene lost 0 bases and the J gene lost 2 bases, with 8 bases spanning the gap. This CDR3 has 14 residues. CDR1 and CDR2 from the germline V gene are MDHEN and SYDVKM. The CDR3: CASSLWSATYEQYF. The CDR3, as DNA: TGTGCCAGCAGTTTATGGTCGGCGACCTACGAGCAGTACTTC.

This chain uses TRBV28 with TRBJ2-2; no reliable D call. This CDR3 has 17 amino acids. V was shortened by 5 bases and J by 4 bases, with 20 bases between the two germline ends. In germline, CDR1 is MDHEN, CDR2 SYDVKM. The CDR3 loop is CASSPAYGGLVTGELFF. The CDR3, as DNA: TGTGCCAGCAGTCCTGCTTACGGTGGTTTAGTCACCGGGGAGCTGTTTTTT.

The rearrangement links TRBV27 to TRBJ2-1; D is ambiguous. The CDR3 is 15 residues long. The ends were cut back, 6 bases at V and 0 bases at J, with 12 bases in the middle. Germline-derived CDR1 and CDR2 are MNHEY and SMNVEV (reference sequence). The CDR3 here is CASRYTLNSYNEQFF. CDR3 nucleotides: TGTGCCAGCAGATATACTCTAAACTCCTACAATGAGCAGTTCTTC.

This clone was seen once. The genes are TRBV24-1 and TRBJ1-6; D is undetermined. The CDR3 spans 12 residues. Deletions cut 3 bases from V and 7 bases from J, with 3 bases between. CDR1 and CDR2 from the germline V gene are KGHDR and SFDVKD. For the CDR3, the DNA is TGTGCCACCAGTGATGGAAATTCACCCCTCCACTTT. Translated, it gives CATSDGNSPLHF.

The chain combines TRBV11-3 with TRBJ1-1; D ambiguous. With 6 bases removed from V and 1 base from J, the gap between germline ends came to 9 bases. The CDR3 sequence is 13 residues long. Germline V gives CDR1 SGHNT, CDR2 YENEEA. CDR3 residues: CASSTGANTEAFF. For the CDR3, the DNA is TGTGCCAGCAGTACCGGCGCGAACACTGAAGCTTTCTTT.

This clone was counted once. This sequence joins TRBV7-6 and TRBJ2-7; D may correspond to TRBD1 or TRBD2 (5 bases each). Germline V gives CDR1 SGHVS, CDR2 FNYEAQ. Trimming left V 5 bases short and J 3 bases short, with 26 bases between. The CDR3 contains 18 residues. CDR3 loop: CASSQGLRDLLSHYEQYF. The CDR3 DNA reads TGTGCCAGCAGCCAAGGCCTCCGGGACCTCTTATCACACTACGAGCAGTACTTC.

V usage is TRBV27 and J usage is TRBJ2-2; D is ambiguous. There are 12 residues in the CDR3. From germline, CDR1 is MNHEY and CDR2 SMNVEV (reference sequence). The V and J ends lost 8 bases and 0 bases respectively, with 4 bases between them. CDR3 DNA: TGTGCCAGCGGTTCGAACACCGGGGAGCTGTTTTTT. Translation: CASGSNTGELFF.

This sequence joins TRBV5-1 and TRBJ1-6, with D uncertain. CDR1 and CDR2 from the germline V gene are SGHRS and YFSETQ. The CDR3 is made up of 13 amino acids. V was pared by 2 bases and J by 7 bases, with 7 bases between. This chain's CDR3 is CASSFTANSPLHF. For the CDR3, the DNA is TGCGCCAGCAGCTTTACAGCAAATTCACCCCTCCACTTT.

Notes on this clone: Within the sample, other DNA sequences also encode this same CDR3. This chain connects TRBV28 to TRBJ2-2; D ambiguous. The V and J ends lost 3 bases and 5 bases respectively, with 4 bases between them. In germline, CDR1 is MDHEN, CDR2 SYDVKM. CDR3 length: 12 residues. The CDR3 DNA sequence: TGTGCCAGCAGTTTGGGGACCGGGGAGCTGTTTTTT. Translated, it gives CASSLGTGELFF.

This clone was detected a few times. This sample includes further DNA sequences coding for the same CDR3. The chain combines TRBV7-9 with TRBJ1-5; unclear D gene. The CDR3 consists of 14 residues. Trimming left V 5 bases short and J 2 bases short, with 10 bases between. Germline CDR1 is SEHNR and CDR2 is FQNEAQ (reference sequence). In nucleotides, the CDR3 is TGTGCCAGCAGCCTCGCCGGGGGCAATCAGCCCCAGCATTTT. This codes for CASSLAGGNQPQHF.

This clone was seen once. The chain uses TRBV6-5 and TRBJ1-2, with D possibly matching TRBD1 (5 bases). Germline V lookup: CDR1 MNHEY, CDR2 SVGAGI. The CDR3 covers 14 residues. V lost 7 bases and J lost 0, with 12 bases in between. The CDR3 sequence: CASKKPGANYGYTF. As DNA, the CDR3 is TGTGCCAGCAAAAAACCGGGGGCTAACTATGGCTACACCTTC.

The V and J genes are TRBV3-1 (or the pseudogene TRBV3-2) and TRBJ1-2; TRBD1 matches at 7 bases. Germline V gives CDR1 LGHDT, CDR2 YNNKEL (reference sequence). With V trimmed by 3 bases and J by 7 bases, 2 bases remained unmatched. This CDR3 has 12 residues. CDR3 coding DNA: TGTGCCAGCAGCCAGACAGGGACTGGCTACACCTTC. Protein sequence: CASSQTGTGYTF.

This clone was found once. At one boundary the junction diverges from the germline segment, which might be a read error. Other DNA sequences in this specimen translate into the identical CDR3. J is TRBJ1-3 and V is TRBV28; possibly TRBD1 for D (6 bases). Germline CDR1 is MDHEN and CDR2 is SYDVKM. CDR3 size: 13 residues. DNA for the CDR3: TGTGCCAGCTTTCAGGGGCCTGGAAATACCATATATTTT. This gives the protein CASFQGPGNTIYF. The complete variable domain, with remaining parts taken from reference TRBV28 and TRBJ1-3, reads DVKVTQSSRYLVKRTGEKVFLECVQDMDHENMFWYRQDPGLGLRLIYFSYDVKMKEKGDIPEGYSVSREKKERFSLILESASTNQTSMYLCASFQGPGNTIYFGEGSWLTVV.

The chain has TRBV11-2 and TRBJ2-7; TRBD1 is a possible D gene (6 bases). V was cut by 5 bases and J by 7 bases, with 18 bases left in between. The germline gives CDR1 SGHAT, CDR2 FQNNGV. CDR3 length: 14 residues. The CDR3 sequence: CASSQQGPQGEQYF. The DNA of the CDR3 is TGTGCCAGCAGCCAACAAGGGCCACAGGGTGAGCAGTACTTC.

The chain has TRBV6-5 and TRBJ2-1; unclear D gene. The germline gives CDR1 MNHEY, CDR2 SVGAGI. The CDR3 is made up of 13 amino acids. V shed 5 bases and J shed 5 bases, with 10 bases lying between them. The CDR3 reads CASSTYGNNEQFF. The CDR3 nucleotides read TGTGCCAGCAGTACGTACGGAAACAATGAGCAGTTCTTC.

The chain combines TRBV28 with TRBJ2-2, with 7 positions matching TRBD1. V lost 6 bases, J lost 7 bases, and 11 bases stayed unmatched. This CDR3 region has 15 residues. Germline CDR1 reads MDHEN; CDR2 reads SYDVKM. CDR3: CASRIDRVLGGELFF. CDR3 bases: TGTGCCAGCAGGATCGACAGGGTGTTGGGCGGGGAGCTGTTTTTT.

This sequence joins TRBV7-9 and TRBJ2-7, with 7 nucleotides matching TRBD1. CDR3 size: 13 residues. Germline lookup yields CDR1 SEHNR and CDR2 FQNEAQ (reference sequence). Trimming removed 4 bases from V and 7 bases from J; junction bases left unmatched: 7. The DNA of the CDR3 is TGTGCCAGCAGCTCTCAACAGGGGCGGGAGCAGTACTTC. As protein: CASSSQQGREQYF.

This clone is a singleton in its sample. This chain links TRBV18 with TRBJ2-1; TRBD1 matches 9 bases. This CDR3 spans 16 amino acids. Germline V gene sequence: CDR1 KGHSH, CDR2 LQKENI. Trimming took 3 bases from V and 1 from J; bases not matched to a gene: 4. CDR3 loop: CASSPRDRESYNEQFF. The DNA of the CDR3 is TGTGCCAGCTCACCTCGGGACAGGGAATCCTACAATGAGCAGTTCTTC.

This chain connects TRBV7-9 to TRBJ2-4; D is unclear. Trimming took 1 base from V and 9 from J, leaving 10 bases between them. Germline lookup yields CDR1 SEHNR and CDR2 FQNEAQ (reference sequence). The CDR3 has 13 residues. The CDR3 sequence: CASSLGEFSIQYF. In DNA form, the CDR3 reads TGTGCCAGCAGCTTAGGGGAATTTAGCATTCAGTACTTC.

The rearrangement links TRBV3-1 (or the pseudogene TRBV3-2) to TRBJ2-5, with D perhaps assigned TRBD1 or TRBD2 (5 bases each). CDR3 size: 14 residues. Trimming stripped 3 bases from V and 5 bases from J, with 13 bases between. Germline CDR1 LGHDT, CDR2 YNNKEL (reference sequence). CDR3 DNA sequence: TGTGCCAGCAGCCACCACCGGGACGGGGAGACCCAGTACTTC. It is translated as CASSHHRDGETQYF.

The chain has TRBV10-2 and TRBJ2-1; D is uncertain. Germline CDR1 WSHSY, CDR2 SAAADI. The CDR3 is made up of 14 amino acids. With 8 bases removed from V and 0 bases from J, the gap between germline ends came to 11 bases. CDR3: CASQDFTSYNEQFF. Written as DNA, the CDR3 is TGCGCCAGCCAAGACTTTACCTCCTACAATGAGCAGTTCTTC.

The chain combines TRBV7-2 with TRBJ2-3; the D is unclear. The length of the CDR3 is 15 residues. Germline-derived CDR1 and CDR2 are SGHTA and FQGNSA. Trimming took 4 bases from V and 2 from J, leaving 13 bases between them. The CDR3 DNA is TGTGCCAGCAGCTATCGCCCAGTCCTCACAGATACGCAGTATTTT. This translates into CASSYRPVLTDTQYF. The entire variable domain, with the rest obtained from reference TRBV7-2 and TRBJ2-3, is as follows: GAGVSQSPSNKVTEKGKDVELRCDPISGHTALYWYRQSLGQGLEFLIYFQGNSAPDKSGLPSDRFSAERTGGSVSTLTIQRTQQEDSAVYLCASSYRPVLTDTQYFGPGTRLTVL.

This chain uses TRBV6-6 with TRBJ2-1; 9 bases line up with TRBD1. Trimming took 6 bases from V and 2 from J; bases not matched to a gene: 5. Germline CDR1 is MNHNY and CDR2 is SVGAGI (reference sequence). The CDR3 length is 15 residues. DNA of the CDR3: TGTGCCAGCAGACCCGGGACAGGGACCTACAATGAGCAGTTCTTC. Translating it yields CASRPGTGTYNEQFF.

The chain is built from TRBV18 and TRBJ1-3; a possible D gene is TRBD1 (5 bases). Germline V CDR1 and CDR2: KGHSH, LQKENI. The CDR3 totals 17 residues. Trimming took off 1 base at V and 0 bases at J, with 13 bases between the two ends. The CDR3 DNA sequence: TGTGCCAGCTCACCACAGGCAGGGCGATCCTCTGGAAACACCATATATTTT. This translates into CASSPQAGRSSGNTIYF.

This rearrangement joins TRBV14 to TRBJ2-3; D not resolved. Per the germline V gene, CDR1 is SGHDN and CDR2 is FVKESK. With 0 bases removed from V and 0 bases from J, the gap between germline ends came to 10 bases. The CDR3 sequence is 16 residues long. CDR3 protein: CASSQDRLESTDTQYF. The CDR3 DNA sequence: TGTGCCAGCAGCCAAGATCGGTTAGAAAGCACAGATACGCAGTATTTT.

V and J are TRBV4-1 and TRBJ2-7; tentatively, D is TRBD2 (6 bases). The CDR3 is made up of 17 amino acids. V was pared by 0 bases and J by 0 bases, with 15 bases between. The germline V gene encodes CDR1 MGHRA and CDR2 YSYEKL. The CDR3 protein is CASSQELFQDYSYEQYF. DNA for the CDR3: TGCGCCAGCAGCCAAGAATTATTCCAGGACTACTCCTACGAGCAGTACTTC.

The chain uses TRBV6-1 and TRBJ1-6; D not certain. From germline, CDR1 is MNHNS and CDR2 SASEGT. The CDR3 contains 19 residues. V lost 3 bases and J lost 0, with 18 bases in between. CDR3 sequence reads: CASSEEPHRRSSYNSPLHF. CDR3 coding DNA: TGTGCCAGCAGTGAGGAACCCCATCGGAGGAGCTCCTATAATTCACCCCTCCACTTT.

J is TRBJ2-1 and V is TRBV19, with 9 bases identical to TRBD2. V shed 6 bases, J shed 0 bases, and the junction held 6 bases outside the gene matches. Germline V CDR1 and CDR2: LNHDA, SQIVND (reference sequence). The CDR3 has 16 amino acids. This CDR3 reads CASSLRGRGSYNEQFF. The DNA for the CDR3 is TGTGCCAGTAGCCTACGCGGGAGGGGCTCCTACAATGAGCAGTTCTTC.

V is TRBV2 and J is TRBJ1-1; a possible D gene is TRBD1 (6 bases). The CDR3 is made up of 13 amino acids. Germline V gene sequence: CDR1 SNHLY, CDR2 FYNNEI. Trimming pared 9 bases from V and 2 bases from J, leaving 13 bases between. The CDR3 here is CARRTASNTEAFF. The CDR3 DNA reads as TGTGCCAGGCGGACAGCTAGTAACACTGAAGCTTTCTTT.

The gene calls are TRBV5-6 and TRBJ2-1; D ambiguous. CDR1 is SGHDT, CDR2 YYEEEE, per germline. CDR3 size: 13 residues. V lost 0 bases to trimming and J lost 8 bases, with 9 bases between them. CDR3 sequence reads: CASSLAVVHEQFF. CDR3 DNA: TGTGCCAGCAGCTTGGCGGTTGTGCATGAGCAGTTCTTC.